This T cell receptor (beta chain) was identified in a study of response to subunit inactivated influenza vaccine listed by TCRdb under 2018. Notes on the research overall: To follow how T cells responded to a trivalent subunit inactivated influenza vaccine, the researchers relied on deep quantitative profiling of the T cell receptor repertoire.

To prepare the library, RT-PCR was applied. Sequencing was carried out with an Illumina HiSeq 2500. The public reads were run again by TCRdb, first through fastp at Q25 and then through MiXCR, and only productive beta chains were kept. Rows merge per CDR3 protein into single entries with the most common DNA and genes. The sample includes around 200,000 distinct CDR3 sequences, with about an eighth observed a single time. The ten largest clones take up roughly 24% of the sample. This clonotype has more than one count but fewer than ten. There is no known antigen for this receptor. Per-base quality was not reported, and no clone a single base away is much larger than it. From its cysteine to its phenylalanine, the CDR3 spans 12 amino acids. This entry keeps only the CDR3 DNA: 36 bases, framed from base 1. Trimming takes 0 bases from V and 5 bases from J, and the germline ends sit 5 bases apart. CDR1 and CDR2, looked up from the germline V gene, are SGDLS and YYNGEE.

What the authors observed across the whole study: The authors suggested that each seasonal influenza vaccination may recruit only a limited number of new T cells.

This specimen was CD8+ T cells sorted from PBMCs, taken 5 days after vaccination. The chain couples TRBV9 to TRBJ1-1; confidence is insufficient to name the D gene. This receptor was obtained from a man between 50 and 59 years old who received an inactivated influenza vaccine. Donor details come from another sample of the same person, matched by shared clones. The DNA sequence is TGTGCCAGCAGCGTAGTCCGGACTGAAGCTTTCTTT. Its protein reads: CASSVVRTEAFF.